This passage covers 2 T cell receptor beta chains from one sample sequenced in a study of blood T cells in healthy people across ages. Primed by a sample-barcoded 5' primer and a J-beta primer mix, a second PCR proceeded for about 7 to 11 cycles. One entry per CDR3 protein, called by TCRdb with MiXCR from the 5' RACE reads. The sample shows 800,000 to 1,000,000 distinct CDR3 sequences, roughly 43% of them seen only once. The sequenced sample was blood. These receptors originate from a man in his thirties or forties in good health.

This clonotype has a handful of counts. The J gene is TRBJ1-2, the V gene TRBV15, with unresolved D. The CDR3 extends over 12 amino acids. The germline gives CDR1 LNHNV, CDR2 YYDKDF (reference sequence). Between the trimmed V and J ends, which lost 5 bases and 7 bases, there was a span of 11 bases. The CDR3 protein is CATSPYTGGYTF. The CDR3 nucleotides are TGTGCCACCAGCCCCTACACTGGTGGCTACACCTTC.

V usage is TRBV6-2 or TRBV6-3 and J usage is TRBJ2-7, with D possibly matching TRBD1 (6 bases). TRBJ2-1 matches the DNA end more closely, so the J call is doubtful. The length of the CDR3 is 16 residues. The germline V gene encodes CDR1 MNHEY and CDR2 SVGEGT. CDR3 sequence reads: CASSYPLDRNTYEQFF. The CDR3 nucleotides are TGTGCCAGCAGTTACCCCCTCGACAGGAATACCTACGAGCAGTTCTTC.